These 15 T cell receptor beta chains share one sample of origin, sequenced in a study of beta chain features in type 1 diabetes. The study reverse transcribed the entire isolated RNA, so it sequenced expressed TCRB transcripts. Repertoires were generated with immunoSEQ multiplex PCR, while TCRdb's copy carries only in-frame clones and drops some. Of 200,000 to 250,000 clones listed, about 63% are singletons. Sequenced sample: naive CD4+ T cells from blood. These receptors came from a man aged 30 to 39 in good health.

This clone has a handful of counts. This sequence joins TRBV10-3 and TRBJ1-1, with 7 bases that match TRBD1. The CDR3 length is 13 residues. V was clipped by 4 bases and J by 1 base; unmatched bases: 0. Germline CDR1 is ENHRY and CDR2 is SYGVKD. CDR3 nucleotide sequence: TGTGCCATCAGTGGACAGGGGAACACTGAAGCTTTCTTT. Translation gives CAISGQGNTEAFF.

The V and J genes are TRBV2 and TRBJ2-5; 8 bases line up with TRBD2. Germline CDR1 reads SNHLY; CDR2 reads FYNNEI. J gave up 4 bases and V 2 bases, and 3 bases lay outside the gene matches. This CDR3 spans 14 amino acids. The CDR3 DNA follows: TGTGCCAGCAGTGAATTCAGCGGGGGAGAGACCCAGTACTTC. Translating gives CASSEFSGGETQYF.

In this sample, this clone turned up once. DNA for the CDR3: TGTGCCACCAGCAGAGAATTGGTCGACATTCAGTACTTC. Translated, it gives CATSRELVDIQYF. The J gene is TRBJ2-4, the V gene TRBV15; D gene ambiguous. V was shortened by 0 bases and J by 8 bases, with 8 bases between the two germline ends. Per germline, CDR1 LNHNV and CDR2 YYDKDF (reference sequence). This CDR3 region has 13 residues.

V gene TRBV29-1 combines with J gene TRBJ2-1; a possible D gene is TRBD1 (6 bases). Germline CDR1 reads SQVTM; CDR2 reads ANQGSEA. CDR3 length: 17 amino acids. V dropped 5 bases and J dropped 3 bases, with 23 bases sitting between them. DNA for the CDR3: TGCAGCGTTTCCCTCTACAACAGGGCCGGACACTACAATGAGCAGTTCTTC. Its protein product is CSVSLYNRAGHYNEQFF.

The V call is TRBV2, the J call TRBJ1-5, with no clear D. Deletions cut 3 bases from V and 11 bases from J, with 11 bases between. Germline V lookup: CDR1 SNHLY, CDR2 FYNNEI. The CDR3 is 12 amino acids. CDR3 sequence reads: CASSEDVWTQHF. Written as DNA, the CDR3 is TGTGCCAGCAGTGAGGATGTTTGGACCCAGCATTTT.

In this sample, this clone turned up a few times. The chain couples TRBV4-2 to TRBJ2-2, with 9 positions matching TRBD1. V trimming: 4 bases; J trimming: 5 bases; junction bases outside the gene matches: 5. This CDR3 spans 15 amino acids. Germline loops: CDR1 LGHNA, CDR2 YNFKEQ. The CDR3 coding sequence is TGTGCCAGCAGCCCCCGGGACAGGGAGACCGGGGAGCTGTTTTTT. It codes for CASSPRDRETGELFF.

The chain joins TRBV7-2 to TRBJ2-2; D not resolved. The CDR3 is 12 amino acids. Germline V gene lookup returns CDR1 SGHTA and CDR2 FQGNSA. V lost 5 bases and J 8 bases, leaving 9 bases between the germline ends. CDR3 sequence: CASSRVAGELFF. CDR3 nucleotide sequence: TGTGCCAGCAGCCGGGTCGCGGGGGAGCTGTTTTTT.

The chain combines TRBV7-9 with TRBJ2-7; no clear D gene. The CDR3 is 14 amino acids. V shed 3 bases and J shed 2 bases, with 11 bases lying between them. The germline V gene encodes CDR1 SEHNR and CDR2 FQNEAQ (reference sequence). This chain's CDR3 is CASSFGFLPYEQYF. The CDR3 DNA reads as TGTGCCAGCAGCTTCGGCTTCCTACCCTACGAGCAGTACTTC.

This clone has just a few counts. The chain uses TRBV27 and TRBJ2-3; TRBD2 aligns across 11 bases. V lost 8 bases, J lost 7 bases, and 8 bases stayed unmatched. The V gene's germline CDR1 is MNHEY and CDR2 SMNVEV (reference sequence). The CDR3 loop spans 14 amino acids. CDR3 coding DNA: TGTGCCAGCGCTTTAGCGGGGGGGATGAATACGCAGTATTTT. This translates into CASALAGGMNTQYF.

This clone occurred once. This chain uses TRBV30 with TRBJ2-1, with a tentative D call TRBD2 (5 bases). V was pared by 0 bases and J by 0 bases, with 15 bases between. Germline values: CDR1 GTSNPN, CDR2 SVGIG (reference sequence). CDR3 length: 17 residues. In DNA form, the CDR3 reads TGTGCCTGGAGTGTAATAGGATCGGGAAGCTCCTACAATGAGCAGTTCTTC. As protein: CAWSVIGSGSSYNEQFF.

The chain is built from TRBV29-1 and TRBJ2-3; unclear D gene. CDR1 is SQVTM, CDR2 ANQGSEA, per germline. The CDR3 is 12 amino acids. The V gene lost 4 bases and the J gene lost 3 bases, with 8 bases spanning the gap. The CDR3 here is CSVVDGTDTQYF. Written as DNA, the CDR3 is TGCAGCGTTGTGGACGGGACAGATACGCAGTATTTT.

This clone came up a few times. The V call is TRBV7-6, the J call TRBJ2-1; TRBD2 matches 8 bases. Losses at the gene ends were 0 bases for V and 6 bases for J; bases not matched to a gene: 7. Per germline, CDR1 SGHVS and CDR2 FNYEAQ. This CDR3 is 16 amino acids long. CDR3 sequence (DNA): TGTGCCAGCAGCTTAGCCCGGGGGGGCGGCGTCAATGAGCAGTTCTTC. This translates into CASSLARGGGVNEQFF.

This clone was found a few times. The chain links TRBV30 to TRBJ2-7; 7 nucleotides line up with TRBD2. V was clipped by 3 bases and J by 7 bases; unmatched bases: 6. The V gene's germline CDR1 is GTSNPN and CDR2 SVGIG (reference sequence). This CDR3 is built from 12 residues. The CDR3 sequence is CAWSSQGGEQYF. CDR3 DNA: TGTGCCTGGAGCTCCCAGGGAGGGGAGCAGTACTTC.

This sequence joins TRBV9 and TRBJ2-7; D may be TRBD2 (6 bases). V lost 0 bases and J 2 bases, leaving 15 bases between the germline ends. CDR1 and CDR2 from the germline V gene are SGDLS and YYNGEE. CDR3 length: 16 amino acids. The CDR3 DNA follows: TGTGCCAGCAGCGTAGAGGCGACTAGAGGTGCCTACGAGCAGTACTTC. Its protein product is CASSVEATRGAYEQYF.

The chain has TRBV5-1 and TRBJ2-2; D possibly corresponds to TRBD2 (6 bases). With 5 bases removed from V and 0 bases from J, the gap between germline ends came to 17 bases. The germline V gene has CDR1 SGHRS and CDR2 YFSETQ. CDR3 length: 17 residues. The CDR3 DNA sequence: TGCGCCAGCAGAAATCTAGCGCGCCGATCGAACACCGGGGAGCTGTTTTTT. Amino acid sequence: CASRNLARRSNTGELFF.